The 23 T cell receptor beta chains presented below share a single source sample, sequenced in a study of early T cells in non-severe SARS-CoV-2 infection. A single record per CDR3 protein comes from TCRdb applying MiXCR to the 5' RACE reads. The table includes 75,000 to 100,000 distinct CDR3 sequences, roughly 15% detected once. Specimen: whole blood. All receptors come from an adult who was a healthcare worker with PCR-confirmed SARS-CoV-2 infection or an uninfected control (not recorded which).

CDR3: CASRVTDSQYNEQFF. Here the CDR3 DNA reads TGTGCCAGCAGAGTCACGGACTCACAGTACAATGAGCAGTTCTTC. This rearrangement joins TRBV6-2 or TRBV6-3 to TRBJ2-1, with D possibly matching TRBD2 (5 bases). Germline CDR1 MNHEY, CDR2 SVGEGT. Trimming left V 6 bases short and J 4 bases short, with 16 bases between. The CDR3 has 15 amino acids.

This clonotype was seen ten or more times. At one boundary the junction diverges from the germline segment, which might be a read error. This sequence joins TRBV7-2 and TRBJ2-5, with 10 positions matching TRBD2. In germline, CDR1 is SGHTA, CDR2 FQGNSA. CDR3 length: 14 amino acids. The CDR3 bases are TGTGCCAGCAGTTTAGCGGGGGGTAGAGAGACCCAGTACTTC. It codes for CASSLAGGRETQYF.

There are a few counts of this clonotype. The chain is built from TRBV7-2 and TRBJ2-4; tentatively, D is TRBD1 (6 bases). The V gene lost 2 bases and the J gene lost 1 base, with 9 bases spanning the gap. This CDR3 region has 15 residues. CDR1 and CDR2 (germline): SGHTA, FQGNSA. CDR3 in amino acids: CASSLFQGAKNIQYF. CDR3 sequence (DNA): TGTGCCAGCAGCTTATTCCAGGGGGCCAAAAACATTCAGTACTTC.

This clonotype was detected only a few times. The chain recombines TRBV30 with TRBJ2-7; 8 nucleotides line up with TRBD1. With 2 bases clipped from V and 3 bases from J, the junction kept 9 bases outside the gene matches. Germline V lookup: CDR1 GTSNPN, CDR2 SVGIG (reference sequence). This CDR3 spans 15 amino acids. The CDR3 is CAWSPFGTGVYEQYV. In DNA, the CDR3 is TGTGCCTGGAGTCCCTTCGGGACAGGCGTCTACGAGCAGTACGTC.

The chain links TRBV4-2 to TRBJ2-4, with D tentatively TRBD2 (7 bases). CDR3 length: 17 residues. CDR1 and CDR2 (germline): LGHNA, YNFKEQ. V was pared by 0 bases and J by 1 base, with 13 bases between. The CDR3 region is CASSQDMGGRAKNIQYF. The CDR3 coding sequence is TGTGCCAGCAGCCAAGATATGGGGGGGCGGGCCAAAAACATTCAGTACTTC.

In its sample, this clonotype was seen a few times. The rearrangement joins TRBV4-1 to TRBJ2-1; 9 positions agree with TRBD1. The CDR3 runs to 16 residues. After removal of 3 bases from V and 6 bases from J, the junction contained 9 bases not matched to a gene. CDR1 is MGHRA, CDR2 YSYEKL, per germline. The chain's CDR3 is CASSHGTGQGINEQFF. DNA of the CDR3: TGCGCCAGCAGCCATGGAACGGGACAGGGAATCAATGAGCAGTTCTTC.

This sequence joins TRBV29-1 and TRBJ1-2; TRBD1 might be the D (6 bases). Trimming pared 5 bases from V and 8 bases from J, leaving 12 bases between. The V gene's germline CDR1 is SQVTM and CDR2 ANQGSEA. This CDR3 spans 11 amino acids. CDR3 loop: CSVNSGAGYTF. The CDR3 DNA is TGCAGCGTTAATTCGGGGGCCGGCTACACCTTC.

There are a few counts of this clonotype. The chain recombines TRBV7-6 with TRBJ2-1; D remains ambiguous. Trimming stripped 5 bases from V and 5 bases from J, with 13 bases between. Germline V gene sequence: CDR1 SGHVS, CDR2 FNYEAQ. The CDR3 has 14 amino acids. The chain's CDR3 is CASSRAQPNNEQFF. CDR3 bases: TGTGCCAGCAGCCGTGCACAACCAAACAATGAGCAGTTCTTC. The full variable domain, its missing parts supplied by reference TRBV7-6 and TRBJ2-1, is GAGVSQSPRYKVTKRGQDVALRCDPISGHVSLYWYRQALGQGPEFLTYFNYEAQQDKSGLPNDRFSAERPEGSISTLTIQRTEQRDSAMYRCASSRAQPNNEQFFGPGTRLTVL.

The chain combines TRBV12-3 or TRBV12-4 with TRBJ2-5; 12 bases line up with TRBD2. The J segment lost 5 bases and the V segment lost 2 bases, leaving 3 bases of the junction unmatched. This CDR3 has 15 residues. The CDR3 sequence: CASSLMGTSGETQYF. The CDR3 nucleotides are TGTGCCAGCAGTTTAATGGGGACTAGCGGGGAGACCCAGTACTTC.

This clonotype has at least ten counts. The V and J genes are TRBV20-1 and TRBJ2-2, with 11 bases matching TRBD1. V lost 6 bases, J lost 4 bases, and 7 bases stayed unmatched. The CDR3 has 15 residues. The germline CDR1 and CDR2 sequences are DFQATT and SNEGSKA (reference sequence). This CDR3 reads CSARRDRGSTGELFF. The DNA for the CDR3 is TGCAGTGCCAGGAGGGACAGGGGGAGCACCGGGGAGCTGTTTTTT.

This clonotype was seen many times. This rearrangement joins TRBV9 to TRBJ2-2; D is undetermined. V was pared by 0 bases and J by 4 bases, with 10 bases between. The CDR3 length is 15 residues. From germline, CDR1 is SGDLS and CDR2 YYNGEE. The CDR3 loop is CASSVGPEPTGELFF. The CDR3 nucleotides read TGTGCCAGCAGCGTAGGCCCCGAGCCCACCGGGGAGCTGTTTTTT.

The chain employs TRBV27 and TRBJ2-3; D is uncertain. The germline CDR1 and CDR2 sequences are MNHEY and SMNVEV (reference sequence). The CDR3 covers 15 residues. Trimming removed 4 bases at V and 5 bases at J, with 16 bases between. In nucleotides, the CDR3 is TGTGCCAGCAGTTCATATTCCGGACGGCAAGATACGCAGTATTTT. Translating gives CASSSYSGRQDTQYF.

The CDR3 sequence is CASSGDREFSNQPQHF. CDR3 in DNA: TGTGCCAGTAGTGGAGACAGGGAGTTTAGCAATCAGCCCCAGCATTTT. This chain uses TRBV19 with TRBJ1-5; TRBD1 matches at 7 bases. The CDR3 runs 16 residues. Germline assignment: CDR1 LNHDA and CDR2 SQIVND (reference sequence). Unmatched junction bases numbered 7, after V lost 5 bases and J lost 0 bases.

The table lists this clonotype with a few counts. The chain joins TRBV6-6 to TRBJ2-1; 7 bases line up with TRBD1. J was trimmed by 7 bases and V by 6 bases; bases with no gene match: 9. Germline V gene data show CDR1 as MNHNY and CDR2 as SVGAGI (reference sequence). CDR3 length: 14 amino acids. This CDR3 is CASRRQGSRNEQFF. DNA of the CDR3: TGTGCCAGCAGGAGACAGGGAAGTAGGAATGAGCAGTTCTTC.

This clonotype was seen only a few times. V usage is TRBV29-1 and J usage is TRBJ1-1; D not certain. This CDR3 has 12 residues. Per germline, CDR1 SQVTM and CDR2 ANQGSEA. Trimming took 2 bases from V and 6 from J, leaving 10 bases between them. In nucleotides, the CDR3 is TGCAGCGTTGAATCCCCTGTCGCTGAAGCTTTCTTT. Amino acid sequence: CSVESPVAEAFF.

J is TRBJ2-4 and V is TRBV3-1; 8 nucleotides agree with TRBD1. This CDR3 is 15 amino acids long. V shed 1 base and J 7 bases; nucleotides not matched to a gene: 6. The germline gives CDR1 LGHDT, CDR2 YNNKEL (reference sequence). This chain's CDR3 is CASSQVDRGGNIQYF. CDR3 coding DNA: TGTGCCAGCAGCCAAGTCGACAGGGGTGGTAACATTCAGTACTTC.

This clonotype was seen more than once but under ten times. The gene calls are TRBV14 and TRBJ1-4; 7 bases fit TRBD1. The CDR3 loop spans 18 amino acids. Germline trimming cut 3 bases from V and 8 bases from J; bases unmatched to any gene: 18. Germline CDR1 and CDR2: SGHDN and FVKESK. CDR3 protein: CASSQERQGLLAPEKLFF. As DNA, the CDR3 is TGTGCCAGCAGCCAGGAGAGACAGGGTCTGCTAGCTCCGGAAAAACTGTTTTTT.

This clonotype was found a few times. V and J are TRBV12-3 or TRBV12-4 and TRBJ1-2; tentatively, D is TRBD1 (5 bases). Trimming took 4 bases from V and 5 from J, leaving 20 bases between them. This CDR3 comprises 16 residues. The CDR3 loop is CASSSRGPVPGYGYTF. CDR3 sequence (DNA): TGTGCCAGCAGTTCAAGGGGACCGGTACCGGGGTATGGCTACACCTTC.

This clonotype was seen more than once but under ten times. This chain uses TRBV3-1 with TRBJ1-5; TRBD1 matches 7 bases. CDR1 is LGHDT, CDR2 YNNKEL, per germline (reference sequence). This CDR3 has 15 amino acids. V dropped 1 base and J dropped 6; count of bases not matched to a gene: 6. Written as DNA, the CDR3 is TGTGCCAGCAGCCAAGGGCAGCAGGGGGGTCAGCCCCAGCATTTT. Translation gives CASSQGQQGGQPQHF.

At least ten counts were recorded for this clonotype. The chain recombines TRBV15 with TRBJ1-1; D may be TRBD1 (5 bases). Between the trimmed V and J ends, which lost 0 bases and 5 bases, there was a span of 13 bases. From germline, CDR1 is LNHNV and CDR2 YYDKDF (reference sequence). The CDR3 spans 15 residues. Here the CDR3 DNA reads TGTGCCACCAGCAGAGATCGGGGCTTAGGGACTGAAGCTTTCTTT. This codes for CATSRDRGLGTEAFF.

On this clonotype: This clone may be a read error of a much larger clone one base away. The V gene is TRBV9, the J gene TRBJ1-2; D call uncertain. CDR3 length: 16 amino acids. CDR1 is SGDLS, CDR2 YYNGEE, per germline. The CDR3 DNA sequence: TGTGCCAGCAGCGCCCGACCTTGGCAGGATAACTATTGCTACACCTTC. It specifies CASSARPWQDNYCYTF. The full variable domain, with the rest looked up from reference TRBV9 and TRBJ1-2, is DSGVTQTPKHLITATGQRVTLRCSPRSGDLSVYWYQQSLDQGLQFLIQYYNGEERAKGNILERFSAQQFPDLHSELNLSSLELGDSALYFCASSARPWQDNYCYTFGSGTRLTVV.

This clonotype was found many times. The chain uses TRBV20-1 and TRBJ1-5, with 7 bases identical to TRBD1. Germline values: CDR1 DFQATT, CDR2 SNEGSKA (reference sequence). Germline trimming cut 3 bases from V and 2 bases from J; bases unmatched to any gene: 7. This CDR3 is built from 15 residues. CDR3 loop: CSARIGGSGNQPQHF. DNA of the CDR3: TGCAGTGCTAGGATAGGGGGCTCGGGCAATCAGCCCCAGCATTTT.

The chain is built from TRBV12-3 or TRBV12-4 and TRBJ1-1; no firm D call. The V and J ends lost 6 bases and 5 bases respectively, with 19 bases between them. CDR3 size: 15 residues. The CDR3, as DNA: TGTGCCAGCAGGATACGAAGGCTCAGCGGGACTGAAGCTTTCTTT. Amino acid sequence: CASRIRRLSGTEAFF.